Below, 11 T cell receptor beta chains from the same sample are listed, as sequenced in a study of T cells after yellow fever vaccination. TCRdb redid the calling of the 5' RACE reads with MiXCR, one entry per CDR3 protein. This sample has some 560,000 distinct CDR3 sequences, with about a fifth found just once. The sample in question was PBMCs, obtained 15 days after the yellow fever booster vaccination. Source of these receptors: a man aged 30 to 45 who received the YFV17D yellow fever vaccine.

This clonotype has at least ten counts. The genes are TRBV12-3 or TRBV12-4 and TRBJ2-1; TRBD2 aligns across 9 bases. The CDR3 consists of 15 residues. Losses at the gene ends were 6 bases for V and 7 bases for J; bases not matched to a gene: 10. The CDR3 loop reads CASRGGLAYTNEQFF. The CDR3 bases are TGTGCCAGCAGGGGGGGACTAGCTTATACTAATGAGCAGTTCTTC.

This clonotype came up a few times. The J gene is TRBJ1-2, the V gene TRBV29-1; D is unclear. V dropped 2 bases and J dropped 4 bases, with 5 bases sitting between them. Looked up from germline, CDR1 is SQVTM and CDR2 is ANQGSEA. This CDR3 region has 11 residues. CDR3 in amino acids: CSVELGYGYTF. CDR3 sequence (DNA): TGCAGCGTTGAACTCGGCTATGGCTACACCTTC.

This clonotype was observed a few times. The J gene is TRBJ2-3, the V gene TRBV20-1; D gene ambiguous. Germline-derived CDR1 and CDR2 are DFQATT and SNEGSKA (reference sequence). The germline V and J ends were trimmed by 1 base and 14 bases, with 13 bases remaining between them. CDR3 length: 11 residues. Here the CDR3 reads CSARAPPIRYF. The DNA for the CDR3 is TGCAGTGCTAGAGCCCCCCCGATTCGGTATTTT.

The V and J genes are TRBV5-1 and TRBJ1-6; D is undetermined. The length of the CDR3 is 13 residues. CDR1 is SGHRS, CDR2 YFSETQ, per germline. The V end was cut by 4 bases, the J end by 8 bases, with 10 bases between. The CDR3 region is CASSDTDHSPLHF. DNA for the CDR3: TGCGCCAGCAGCGATACAGATCATTCACCCCTCCACTTT.

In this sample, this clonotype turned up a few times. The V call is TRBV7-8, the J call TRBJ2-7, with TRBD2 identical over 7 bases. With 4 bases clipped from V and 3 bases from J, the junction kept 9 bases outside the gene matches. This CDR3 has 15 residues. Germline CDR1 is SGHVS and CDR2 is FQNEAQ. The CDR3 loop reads CASSWLERGYYEQYF. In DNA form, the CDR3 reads TGTGCCAGCAGCTGGCTCGAGCGGGGATACTACGAGCAGTACTTC.

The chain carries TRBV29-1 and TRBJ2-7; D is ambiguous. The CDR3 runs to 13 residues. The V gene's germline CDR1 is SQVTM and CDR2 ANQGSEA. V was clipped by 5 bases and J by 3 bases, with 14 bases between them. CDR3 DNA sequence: TGCAGCGTTATAACTACCTTCGACTACGAGCAGTACTTC. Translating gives CSVITTFDYEQYF.

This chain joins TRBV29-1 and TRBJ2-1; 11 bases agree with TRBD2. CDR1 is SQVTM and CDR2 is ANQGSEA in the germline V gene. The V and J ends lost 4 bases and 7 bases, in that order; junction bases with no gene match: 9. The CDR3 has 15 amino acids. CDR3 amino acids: CSVGVAGGRFNEQFF. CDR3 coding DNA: TGCAGCGTTGGGGTAGCGGGAGGGAGGTTTAATGAGCAGTTCTTC.

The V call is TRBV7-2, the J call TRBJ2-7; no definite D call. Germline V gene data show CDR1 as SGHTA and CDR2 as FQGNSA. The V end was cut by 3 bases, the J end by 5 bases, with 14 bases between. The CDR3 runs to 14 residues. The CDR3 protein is CASSFQPLLDEQYF. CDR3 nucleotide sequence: TGTGCCAGCAGCTTTCAACCCCTTCTGGACGAGCAGTACTTC.

The CDR3 here is CSARDPARGGEIYEQYF. The CDR3, as DNA: TGCAGTGCTAGAGATCCAGCACGGGGGGGGGAGATATACGAGCAGTACTTC. The V gene is TRBV20-1, the J gene TRBJ2-7; 8 bases match TRBD2. Unmatched junction bases numbered 14, after V lost 0 bases and J lost 4 bases. CDR1 and CDR2 (germline): DFQATT, SNEGSKA (reference sequence). The CDR3 is 17 amino acids.

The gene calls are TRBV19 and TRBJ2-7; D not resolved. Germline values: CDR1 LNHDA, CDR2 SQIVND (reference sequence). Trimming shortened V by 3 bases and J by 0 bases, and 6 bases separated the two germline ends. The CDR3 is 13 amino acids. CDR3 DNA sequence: TGTGCCAGTAGTATTACGGTCTCCTACGAGCAGTACTTC. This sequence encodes CASSITVSYEQYF.

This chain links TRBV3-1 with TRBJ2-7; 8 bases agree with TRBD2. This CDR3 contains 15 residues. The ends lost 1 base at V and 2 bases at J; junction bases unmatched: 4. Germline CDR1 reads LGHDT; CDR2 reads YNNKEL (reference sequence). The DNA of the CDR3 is TGTGCCAGCAGCCAAGTGACTAGCGAGACCTACGAGCAGTACTTC. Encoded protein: CASSQVTSETYEQYF.